This T cell receptor (beta chain) was captured by sequencing in a study of blood T cell repertoires in COVID-19. Overall study: Whether acute or convalescent, the COVID-19 samples came from the United States, Italy and Spain.

V lost 2 bases and J 3 bases, leaving 10 bases between the germline ends. The CDR3 runs 14 residues. Germline assignment: CDR1 MNHEY and CDR2 SVGEGT. In the source study's methods: Amplification of reference gene primers provided the estimated nucleated cell counts. The assay was immunoSEQ multiplex PCR, and TCRdb's table has in-frame clones only and misses some. V, J and clone size were drawn from that table, and D and trimming were deduced from the DNA. The sample includes 200,000 to 250,000 clones, under 90% seen only once; the top ten take around 6.5%. The chain has TRBV6-2 or TRBV6-3 and TRBJ1-1, with D perhaps matching TRBD1 (5 bases). The sequence was collected from a man in his 60s who had recovered from COVID-19. The sample consisted of peripheral blood. DNA for the CDR3: TGTGCCAGCAGTTACCCAGGGCCTTACACTGAAGCTTTCTTT. Translation gives CASSYPGPYTEAFF.